This entry lists 26 T cell receptor beta chains sequenced from one sample in a study of PD-1 blockade in classical Hodgkin lymphoma. Each patient relapsed following autologous stem cell transplantation, and prior brentuximab vedotin exposure differed. TCRdb's table, derived via immunoSEQ multiplex PCR, lists solely in-frame clones and lacks some. The sample includes 75,000 to 100,000 clones, approximately 80% seen only once; the top ten take 12%. The sequencing here drew on peripheral blood mononuclear cells (PBMCs), taken at baseline. These receptors originate from a human donor with classical Hodgkin lymphoma.

V gene TRBV5-1 combines with J gene TRBJ2-5; 7 bases map to TRBD1. Germline V lookup: CDR1 SGHRS, CDR2 YFSETQ. The CDR3 has 15 amino acids. Germline trimming cut 0 bases from V and 4 bases from J; bases unmatched to any gene: 6. CDR3 bases: TGCGCCAGCAGCTTGGTTACAGGGGATGGAGAGACCCAGTACTTC. Translating it yields CASSLVTGDGETQYF.

The rearrangement uses TRBV6-6 and TRBJ2-3, with D possibly matching TRBD1 (5 bases). Trimming removed 2 bases at V and 5 bases at J, with 11 bases between. Germline loops: CDR1 MNHNY, CDR2 SVGAGI (reference sequence). The CDR3 totals 14 residues. CDR3 in amino acids: CASSYGRGRDTQYF. The CDR3 region has the DNA TGTGCCAGCAGTTACGGTAGGGGTAGAGATACGCAGTATTTT.

This chain connects TRBV28 to TRBJ2-7, with 8 bases that match TRBD2. Germline CDR1 reads MDHEN; CDR2 reads SYDVKM. V trimming: 8 bases; J trimming: 1 base; junction bases outside the gene matches: 13. This CDR3 contains 16 residues. This chain's CDR3 is CASLRGQRGISYEQYF. As DNA, the CDR3 is TGTGCCAGCCTACGCGGCCAGCGGGGGATATCCTACGAGCAGTACTTC.

The sample holds a few counts of this clone. The V gene is TRBV30, the J gene TRBJ1-5, with a possible D match to TRBD1 (5 bases). The CDR3 is 12 amino acids. V lost 5 bases to trimming and J lost 2 bases, with 7 bases between them. Germline assignment: CDR1 GTSNPN and CDR2 SVGIG (reference sequence). This chain's CDR3 is CAWGTGNQPQHF. CDR3 nucleotide sequence: TGTGCCTGGGGGACGGGCAATCAGCCCCAGCATTTT.

The J gene is TRBJ1-2, the V gene TRBV19; TRBD1 aligns across 7 bases. CDR3 length: 16 residues. CDR1 and CDR2 (germline): LNHDA, SQIVND (reference sequence). V shed 5 bases, J shed 0 bases, and the junction held 9 bases outside the gene matches. DNA of the CDR3: TGTGCCAGTAGTGATGACAGGGCTCAGGCTAACTATGGCTACACCTTC. This codes for CASSDDRAQANYGYTF.

This chain connects TRBV7-8 to TRBJ2-1; tentatively, D is TRBD1 or TRBD2 (5 bases each). The CDR3 spans 15 residues. Per the germline V gene, CDR1 is SGHVS and CDR2 is FQNEAQ. V lost 2 bases and J lost 2, with 10 bases in between. CDR3 DNA sequence: TGTGCCAGCAGCTTATCGGGACCTGCCTACAATGAGCAGTTCTTC. Translated: CASSLSGPAYNEQFF.

The chain joins TRBV15 to TRBJ2-2; 10 bases agree with TRBD2. The J segment lost 4 bases and the V segment lost 0 bases, leaving 8 bases of the junction unmatched. CDR3 size: 18 residues. The V gene's germline CDR1 is LNHNV and CDR2 YYDKDF (reference sequence). The CDR3 protein is CATSRDLGLAGVTGELFF. The CDR3 coding sequence is TGTGCCACCAGCAGAGACCTCGGGCTAGCGGGAGTCACCGGGGAGCTGTTTTTT.

CDR3: CASSLFGGTETQYF. CDR3 nucleotide sequence: TGTGCCAGCAGCTTATTTGGGGGCACAGAGACCCAGTACTTC. The chain employs TRBV7-3 and TRBJ2-5; possible D gene TRBD1, 6 bases. The germline V and J ends were trimmed by 2 bases and 4 bases, with 11 bases remaining between them. The CDR3 length is 14 residues. In germline, CDR1 is SGHTA, CDR2 FQGTGA.

The chain recombines TRBV10-3 with TRBJ1-5; the match to TRBD1 covers 8 bases. This CDR3 contains 17 residues. CDR1 is ENHRY, CDR2 SYGVKD, per germline. The trim removed 5 bases at V and 0 bases at J, leaving 9 bases unmatched. CDR3 coding DNA: TGTGCCATCAGTCCATCCGGGACAGGAGTTAGCAATCAGCCCCAGCATTTT. This translates into CAISPSGTGVSNQPQHF.

The chain couples TRBV5-5 to TRBJ1-1; D perhaps matches TRBD1 (5 bases). CDR3 size: 13 residues. CDR1 is SGHKS, CDR2 YYEKEE, per germline (reference sequence). V was clipped by 3 bases and J by 4 bases, with 10 bases between them. CDR3 in DNA: TGTGCCAGCAGCTGGGGGGGTGGCACTGAAGCTTTCTTT. Protein product: CASSWGGGTEAFF. Looking up the rest from reference TRBV5-5 and TRBJ1-1 gives the full variable domain: DAGVTQSPTHLIKTRGQQVTLRCSPISGHKSVSWYQQVLGQGPQFIFQYYEKEERGRGNFPDRFSARQFPNYSSELNVNALLLGDSALYLCASSWGGGTEAFFGQGTRLTVV.

This chain connects TRBV5-1 to TRBJ2-5; 7 nucleotides line up with TRBD2. V lost 0 bases to trimming and J lost 5 bases; unmatched junction nucleotides: 1. Germline CDR1 SGHRS, CDR2 YFSETQ. This CDR3 contains 13 residues. DNA for the CDR3: TGCGCCAGCAGCTTGGAGCGGGGTGAGACCCAGTACTTC. This gives the protein CASSLERGETQYF.

The gene calls are TRBV5-6 and TRBJ1-4; D ambiguous. The CDR3 contains 15 residues. Trimming cost V 3 bases and J 4 bases, with 13 bases left between them. Germline values: CDR1 SGHDT, CDR2 YYEEEE. The CDR3 bases are TGTGCCAGCAGCTCCCCCCGGACGGGTAATGAAAAACTGTTTTTT. Encoded protein: CASSSPRTGNEKLFF.

J is TRBJ2-7 and V is TRBV9; D may be TRBD2 (6 bases). Trimming removed 4 bases at V and 3 bases at J, with 14 bases between. This CDR3 has 14 amino acids. Germline loops: CDR1 SGDLS, CDR2 YYNGEE. CDR3 bases: TGTGCCAGCAGCCCAATTGGGGGGAACTACGAGCAGTACTTC. Translating gives CASSPIGGNYEQYF.

The chain couples TRBV5-1 to TRBJ1-1, with TRBD1 matching 7 bases. After removal of 1 base from V and 2 bases from J, the junction contained 5 bases not matched to a gene. Germline assignment: CDR1 SGHRS and CDR2 YFSETQ. The CDR3 is made up of 15 amino acids. The CDR3 bases are TGCGCCAGCAGCTTGAATACAGGGGTAAACACTGAAGCTTTCTTT. This gives the protein CASSLNTGVNTEAFF.

This rearrangement joins TRBV5-4 to TRBJ2-6, with a weak D call TRBD1 (5 bases). The germline V gene has CDR1 SGHNT and CDR2 YYREEE (reference sequence). The CDR3 is made up of 17 amino acids. V dropped 1 base and J dropped 0 bases, with 11 bases sitting between them. The CDR3 nucleotides read TGTGCCAGCAGCTTGTTGACGGACATCTCTGGGGCCAACGTCCTGACTTTC. Its translation is CASSLLTDISGANVLTF.

V and J are TRBV19 and TRBJ2-7, with TRBD2 identical over 12 bases. The CDR3 is 15 amino acids. Germline CDR1 LNHDA, CDR2 SQIVND (reference sequence). V lost 2 bases, J lost 6 bases, and 5 bases stayed unmatched. CDR3 residues: CASSIRTSGTSEQYF. Here the CDR3 DNA reads TGTGCCAGTAGTATACGGACTAGCGGGACATCCGAGCAGTACTTC.

The chain is built from TRBV10-3 and TRBJ1-1, with D hard to call. This CDR3 region has 11 residues. Between the trimmed V and J ends, which lost 2 bases and 10 bases, there was a span of 8 bases. Looked up from germline, CDR1 is ENHRY and CDR2 is SYGVKD. CDR3 nucleotides: TGTGCCATCAGTGAGACGGGTGGAGCTTTCTTT. The encoded protein is CAISETGGAFF.

This clone was counted between two and nine times. The chain links TRBV28 to TRBJ2-3; 13 nucleotides line up with TRBD2. Germline V gene data show CDR1 as MDHEN and CDR2 as SYDVKM. V lost 3 bases, J lost 5 bases, and 11 bases stayed unmatched. There are 18 residues in the CDR3. CDR3 residues: CASSFPRGLAGLKDTQYF. CDR3 nucleotide sequence: TGTGCCAGCAGTTTCCCTCGGGGACTAGCGGGACTAAAAGATACGCAGTATTTT.

This rearrangement joins TRBV15 to TRBJ2-7, with 7 nucleotides matching TRBD1. With 1 base clipped from V and 3 bases from J, the junction kept 3 bases outside the gene matches. Germline assignment: CDR1 LNHNV and CDR2 YYDKDF (reference sequence). The CDR3 totals 14 residues. This CDR3 reads CATSRAGQSYEQYF. CDR3 sequence (DNA): TGTGCCACCAGCAGAGCGGGACAGAGCTACGAGCAGTACTTC.

V usage is TRBV5-1 and J usage is TRBJ1-2; 10 nucleotides match TRBD1. The CDR3 extends over 15 amino acids. With V trimmed by 2 bases and J by 1 base, 2 bases remained unmatched. Per the germline V gene, CDR1 is SGHRS and CDR2 is YFSETQ. DNA for the CDR3: TGCGCCAGCAGCTTTGGGACAGGGGTTAACTATGGCTACACCTTC. Protein: CASSFGTGVNYGYTF. Based on the CDR3 plus reference TRBV5-1 and TRBJ1-2, the full variable domain is KAGVTQTPRYLIKTRGQQVTLSCSPISGHRSVSWYQQTPGQGLQFLFEYFSETQRNKGNFPGRFSGRQFSNSRSEMNVSTLELGDSALYLCASSFGTGVNYGYTFGSGTRLTVV.

The chain links TRBV10-1 to TRBJ2-5, with D perhaps matching TRBD1 or TRBD2 (5 bases each). The germline gives CDR1 WNHNN, CDR2 SYGVQD (reference sequence). Trimming took 10 bases from V and 5 from J, leaving 11 bases between them. The CDR3 covers 11 residues. CDR3 sequence (DNA): TGCGCCACCGGGACCGGGGAGACCCAGTACTTC. Translation: CATGTGETQYF.

The chain joins TRBV6-1 to TRBJ1-2, with TRBD1 matching over 8 bases. Germline CDR1 and CDR2: MNHNS and SASEGT. Trimming cost V 2 bases and J 7 bases; bases outside gene matches: 6. CDR3 size: 14 residues. The CDR3: CASSEQQGVVGYTF. In DNA form, the CDR3 reads TGTGCCAGCAGTGAACAACAGGGGGTCGTTGGCTACACCTTC.

In nucleotides, the CDR3 is TGCGCCAGCAGCCACCCCCGGGGAAGCGGAGCGAACACCGGGGAGCTGTTTTTT. Residues: CASSHPRGSGANTGELFF. This rearrangement joins TRBV4-1 to TRBJ2-2, with D maybe TRBD2 (5 bases). The CDR3 loop spans 18 amino acids. Germline values: CDR1 MGHRA, CDR2 YSYEKL. V was shortened by 3 bases and J by 0 bases, with 17 bases between the two germline ends.

The chain carries TRBV30 and TRBJ1-3; D ambiguous. CDR3 size: 13 residues. In germline, CDR1 is GTSNPN, CDR2 SVGIG (reference sequence). V was shortened by 5 bases and J by 2 bases, with 10 bases between the two germline ends. CDR3 DNA sequence: TGTGCCTGGGGCACCGGGGCTGGAAACACCATATATTTT. Residues: CAWGTGAGNTIYF. Full variable domain (rest looked up from reference TRBV30 and TRBJ1-3): SQTIHQWPATLVQPVGSPLSLECTVEGTSNPNLYWYRQAAGRGLQLLFYSVGIGQISSEVPQNLSASRPQDRQFILSSKKLLLSDSGFYLCAWGTGAGNTIYFGEGSWLTVV.

The chain links TRBV4-3 to TRBJ1-2; D is perhaps TRBD1 (6 bases). The CDR3 contains 18 residues. The germline V gene has CDR1 LGHNA and CDR2 YSLEER. Trimming took 0 bases from V and 0 from J, leaving 17 bases between them. CDR3 sequence reads: CASSQDLAGGSTNYGYTF. CDR3 coding DNA: TGCGCCAGCAGCCAAGATTTAGCCGGGGGCTCGACTAACTATGGCTACACCTTC.

The chain carries TRBV7-6 and TRBJ2-7, with TRBD2 matching 7 bases. V was clipped by 10 bases and J by 5 bases; unmatched bases: 17. Germline V gives CDR1 SGHVS, CDR2 FNYEAQ. The length of the CDR3 is 15 residues. The CDR3 bases are TGTGCCACCCAGGCGGGCGTGGGAGGGTTCAACGAGCAGTACTTC. It yields the protein CATQAGVGGFNEQYF.